Sequencing of this T cell receptor beta chain was carried out in a study of Ad26.COV2.S vaccination and SARS-CoV-2 variants. The table came from immunoSEQ multiplex PCR; TCRdb's copy has only in-frame clones and leaves some out. The repertoire holds more than 350,000 clones, with 80% to 95% as singletons. Findings and limits, study-wide: CD8+ and CD4+ T cells specific for spike reportedly responded with substantial breadth after vaccination. Participants given vaccine showed non-spike TCR breadth similar to that of placebo recipients.

The CDR3 loop spans 15 amino acids. Per the germline V gene, CDR1 is LGHNA and CDR2 is YSLEER. The V end was cut by 4 bases, the J end by 9 bases, with 19 bases between. Sample treatment: about 20 received Ad26.COV2.S at low or high dose, single or two shots; 5 received placebo; per-sample allocation not given. Following the first vaccine or placebo injection, samples were taken on day 63. On this clone: The target antigen is unknown.

The chain carries TRBV4-3 and TRBJ2-1; weak D call: TRBD2 (6 bases). The sample was peripheral blood, taken in a trial of Ad26.COV2.S vaccine versus placebo. This TCR was recovered from a person aged 18-60 years who received the Ad26.COV2.S COVID-19 vaccine or a placebo. The CDR3 region has the DNA TGCGCCAGCAGCCCCACGTTTTTCGGGAGCATTGAGCAGTTCTTC. Translation: CASSPTFFGSIEQFF.